The next 22 T cell receptor beta chains were all read from a single sample in a study of cytomegalovirus exposure and HLA in healthy donors (dated by TCRdb to about 2017). Library method: the immunoSEQ multiplex PCR assay. A mixture of 60 forward primers for TCR Vbeta segments and 13 reverse primers for TCR Jbeta segments was used in the multiplex PCR. TCRdb stores this immuneACCESS table with in-frame sequences only. Part of the clones is absent; in the studies checked, under half of the shortfall reflects unresolved V genes, and no reason is known for the rest. This sample is represented by 200,000 to 300,000 clones; over 75% of them were singletons. The ten biggest clones cover approximately 0.49% of the sample. The source material was PBMCs. These receptors came from a boy between 10 and 17 years old in good health and CMV-seronegative.

The V call is TRBV2, the J call TRBJ2-1, with 7 bases matching TRBD1. The V and J ends lost 6 bases and 6 bases, in that order; junction bases with no gene match: 5. The CDR3 sequence is 13 residues long. The germline V gene encodes CDR1 SNHLY and CDR2 FYNNEI. CDR3 loop: CASRLGQSNEQFF. As DNA, the CDR3 is TGTGCCAGCAGATTGGGACAGAGCAATGAGCAGTTCTTC.

The rearrangement joins TRBV5-5 to TRBJ2-3, with D tentatively TRBD2 (5 bases). The CDR3 is 16 residues long. V shed 4 bases and J shed 2 bases, with 17 bases lying between them. In germline, CDR1 is SGHKS, CDR2 YYEKEE (reference sequence). The CDR3 here is CASSPRTREVTDTQYF. CDR3 DNA sequence: TGTGCCAGCAGCCCACGTACCCGGGAAGTCACAGATACGCAGTATTTT.

CDR3 loop: CASSRRLDQPQHF. The CDR3 nucleotides read TGTGCCAGCAGCCGGAGGTTGGATCAGCCCCAGCATTTT. The chain joins TRBV6-5 to TRBJ1-5; D gene unclear. With 6 bases removed from V and 5 bases from J, the gap between germline ends came to 11 bases. Germline loops: CDR1 MNHEY, CDR2 SVGAGI. The CDR3 has 13 residues.

CDR3 in DNA: TGTGCCAGCAGTGAAGTCCAACTAGCGGAGGCCGGGCGTAAAGATACGCAGTATTTT. Protein product: CASSEVQLAEAGRKDTQYF. The V gene is TRBV6-1, the J gene TRBJ2-3; TRBD2 matches at 8 bases. Per germline, CDR1 MNHNS and CDR2 SASEGT. CDR3 length: 19 residues. V shed 1 base, J shed 5 bases, and the junction held 17 bases outside the gene matches.

The genes are TRBV19 and TRBJ1-2, with a possible D match to TRBD1 (5 bases). Germline V gene sequence: CDR1 LNHDA, CDR2 SQIVND (reference sequence). Trimming left V 2 bases short and J 7 bases short, with 8 bases between. The CDR3 runs to 12 residues. The CDR3 DNA is TGTGCCAGTAGTATACAGGGAGGTGGCTACACCTTC. Its protein product is CASSIQGGGYTF.

The chain links TRBV6-6 to TRBJ2-7; 7 nucleotides match TRBD1. CDR1 and CDR2 (germline): MNHNY, SVGAGI (reference sequence). There are 16 residues in the CDR3. The J segment lost 0 bases and the V segment lost 7 bases, leaving 12 bases of the junction unmatched. The CDR3 protein is CASKLSVDRFSYEQYF. The CDR3 DNA reads as TGTGCCAGCAAGTTATCCGTGGACAGGTTCTCCTACGAGCAGTACTTC.

This CDR3 reads CASSLFSVRGLSTDTQYF. The CDR3, as DNA: TGTGCCAGCAGCTTATTCAGTGTGAGAGGGCTCAGCACAGATACGCAGTATTTT. V usage is TRBV7-8 and J usage is TRBJ2-3; tentative D call: TRBD2 (5 bases). Trimming shortened V by 2 bases and J by 0 bases, and 18 bases separated the two germline ends. The CDR3 extends over 18 amino acids. Germline V gives CDR1 SGHVS, CDR2 FQNEAQ.

This sequence joins TRBV14 and TRBJ1-2; 9 bases line up with TRBD1. After removal of 3 bases from V and 2 bases from J, the junction contained 4 bases not matched to a gene. The V gene's germline CDR1 is SGHDN and CDR2 FVKESK. This CDR3 region has 15 residues. CDR3 DNA sequence: TGTGCCAGCAGCCAGAGACAGGGGGTCAACTATGGCTACACCTTC. Amino acids: CASSQRQGVNYGYTF.

This clone was counted once. V and J are TRBV30 and TRBJ1-2, with D perhaps TRBD1 (5 bases). Germline V gene sequence: CDR1 GTSNPN, CDR2 SVGIG (reference sequence). Trimming pared 5 bases from V and 4 bases from J, leaving 14 bases between. This CDR3 comprises 13 residues. The CDR3 DNA is TGTGCCTGGCATTATGGGGCCTCCTATGGCTACACCTTC. This gives the protein CAWHYGASYGYTF.

The chain carries TRBV19 and TRBJ2-7; 10 bases line up with TRBD2. CDR1 is LNHDA and CDR2 is SQIVND in the germline V gene (reference sequence). V gave up 3 bases and J gave up 6 bases; unmatched junction bases: 14. CDR3 length: 17 residues. In nucleotides, the CDR3 is TGTGCCAGTAGTATCCCCTCCCAGCGGGGGGGGGTTGGCGAGCAGTACTTC. This translates into CASSIPSQRGGVGEQYF.

V and J are TRBV4-1 and TRBJ2-7; D perhaps matches TRBD1 (5 bases). Per germline, CDR1 MGHRA and CDR2 YSYEKL. The ends were cut back, 3 bases at V and 2 bases at J, with 17 bases in the middle. This CDR3 has 16 amino acids. Here the CDR3 DNA reads TGCGCCAGCAGCCAGCCGCTAAGCAGGGCCGCCTACGAGCAGTACTTC. This gives the protein CASSQPLSRAAYEQYF.

The chain is built from TRBV7-2 and TRBJ2-7; 7 nucleotides line up with TRBD1. V gave up 8 bases and J gave up 4 bases; unmatched junction bases: 17. The CDR3 covers 16 residues. CDR1 is SGHTA, CDR2 FQGNSA, per germline. CDR3 residues: CASSYPPPRQGYEQYF. CDR3 nucleotides: TGTGCCAGCTCTTACCCCCCGCCCCGACAGGGTTACGAGCAGTACTTC.

The J gene is TRBJ1-1, the V gene TRBV18, with D possibly being TRBD1 (6 bases). CDR3 size: 16 residues. Between the trimmed V and J ends, which lost 2 bases and 3 bases, there was a span of 16 bases. The germline gives CDR1 KGHSH, CDR2 LQKENI. As DNA, the CDR3 is TGTGCCAGCTCACCAGTTAGAACAGGGCAATACACTGAAGCTTTCTTT. Amino acids: CASSPVRTGQYTEAFF.

This sequence joins TRBV27 and TRBJ2-7; D possibly corresponds to TRBD2 (5 bases). The germline V gene encodes CDR1 MNHEY and CDR2 SMNVEV (reference sequence). The CDR3 is 13 residues long. The V and J ends lost 3 bases and 3 bases respectively, with 9 bases between them. In DNA form, the CDR3 reads TGTGCCAGCAGTTTCGACGGGAACTACGAGCAGTACTTC. This translates into CASSFDGNYEQYF.

The V gene is TRBV5-5, the J gene TRBJ2-3; D is possibly TRBD2 (6 bases). V was shortened by 0 bases and J by 8 bases, with 16 bases between the two germline ends. The CDR3 is 15 residues long. Germline lookup yields CDR1 SGHKS and CDR2 YYEKEE (reference sequence). CDR3 in DNA: TGTGCCAGCAGCTTGGCTTTCCCGGGAGACGTTACGCAGTATTTT. Its translation is CASSLAFPGDVTQYF.

The chain has TRBV13 and TRBJ2-7; 8 bases fit TRBD2. Germline V gives CDR1 PRHDT, CDR2 FYEKMQ (reference sequence). Trimming removed 5 bases from V and 4 bases from J; junction bases left unmatched: 10. The CDR3 totals 15 residues. The CDR3 region has the DNA TGTGCCAGCAGCCACCGGACTAGCTCTCTATACGAGCAGTACTTC. This translates into CASSHRTSSLYEQYF.

The gene calls are TRBV19 and TRBJ1-5; 7 bases align to TRBD1. The trim removed 3 bases at V and 5 bases at J, leaving 4 bases unmatched. Germline V gene lookup returns CDR1 LNHDA and CDR2 SQIVND (reference sequence). The CDR3 has 14 amino acids. The CDR3 region is CASSMTGWDQPQHF. CDR3 nucleotide sequence: TGTGCCAGTAGTATGACAGGGTGGGATCAGCCCCAGCATTTT.

The CDR3 sequence is CASSVARDRGTGELFF. CDR3 DNA sequence: TGTGCCAGCAGCGTAGCCCGGGACAGGGGCACCGGGGAGCTGTTTTTT. This rearrangement joins TRBV9 to TRBJ2-2; TRBD1 agrees at 10 bases. Unmatched junction bases numbered 3, after V lost 0 bases and J lost 4 bases. CDR1 and CDR2 from the germline V gene are SGDLS and YYNGEE. The CDR3 runs 16 residues.

With respect to this clone: Germline and junction disagree at one end, which may indicate a read error. V gene TRBV5-1 combines with J gene TRBJ2-1; D is unclear. The germline CDR1 and CDR2 sequences are SGHRS and YFSETQ. This CDR3 region has 17 residues. CDR3 in DNA: TGCGCCGGCAGCTTGGCCCGGAACGGAGCGTGGATGGGTGAGCAGTTCTTC. It translates to CAGSLARNGAWMGEQFF.

J is TRBJ2-7 and V is TRBV19; TRBD2 might be the D (6 bases). V was trimmed by 3 bases and J by 9 bases, leaving 18 bases between them. This CDR3 has 14 residues. Germline V gene sequence: CDR1 LNHDA, CDR2 SQIVND (reference sequence). Here the CDR3 DNA reads TGTGCCAGTAGTATGAGCCGGGAGTCAAGTGGGCAGTACTTC. Translation gives CASSMSRESSGQYF.

This clone has more than one count but fewer than ten. The chain joins TRBV5-6 to TRBJ1-6; 7 bases agree with TRBD1. This CDR3 is built from 16 residues. Germline V gene data show CDR1 as SGHDT and CDR2 as YYEEEE. J was trimmed by 0 bases and V by 4 bases; bases with no gene match: 4. The CDR3 loop is CASSPGQSSYNSPLHF. Here the CDR3 DNA reads TGTGCCAGCAGCCCGGGACAGAGCTCCTATAATTCACCCCTCCACTTT.

The rearrangement joins TRBV6-6 to TRBJ1-1; 10 bases align to TRBD1. After removal of 6 bases from V and 8 bases from J, the junction contained 3 bases not matched to a gene. This CDR3 region has 12 residues. Per germline, CDR1 MNHNY and CDR2 SVGAGI (reference sequence). The CDR3 reads CASRPDRGEAFF. The CDR3 nucleotides read TGTGCCAGCAGGCCGGACAGGGGGGAAGCTTTCTTT.